This TCR beta chain stems from a study of T cell responses to AZD1222 COVID-19 vaccine. Germline V gives CDR1 SGHRS, CDR2 YFSETQ. V lost 4 bases and J lost 5; bases outside the gene matches: 15. The CDR3 is 18 residues long. The data were produced by immunoSEQ multiplex PCR, yet TCRdb's version contains in-frame clones alone and is incomplete. The sample has roughly 120,000 clones; 70% to 90% are singletons. Material: peripheral blood, obtained on day 0 of AZD1222 vaccination. This chain joins TRBV5-1 and TRBJ2-2, with TRBD2 matching 9 bases. The source of this sequence is an adult in good health. The CDR3, as DNA: TGCGCCAGCAGCCCCCGACCGAGTAGCGGGGGCGGGACCGGGGAGCTGTTTTTT. Translating gives CASSPRPSSGGGTGELFF.